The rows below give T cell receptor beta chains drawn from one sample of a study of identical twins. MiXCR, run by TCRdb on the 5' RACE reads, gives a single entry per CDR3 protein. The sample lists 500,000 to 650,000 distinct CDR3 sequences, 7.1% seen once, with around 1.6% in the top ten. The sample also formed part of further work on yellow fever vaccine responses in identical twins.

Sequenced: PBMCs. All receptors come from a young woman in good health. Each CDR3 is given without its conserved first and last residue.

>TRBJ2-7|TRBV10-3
ASQPGQISYEQY
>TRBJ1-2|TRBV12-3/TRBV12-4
ASSYEEIYGYT
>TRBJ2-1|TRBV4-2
ASSPIGEGSYNEQF
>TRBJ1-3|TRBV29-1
SVGEEGVNTIY
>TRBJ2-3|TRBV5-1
ASSLSGQGPTDTQY
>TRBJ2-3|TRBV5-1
ASGLPSTDTQY
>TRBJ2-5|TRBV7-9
ASSLSTGSSETQY
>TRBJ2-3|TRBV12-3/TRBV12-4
ASRYEGDTQY
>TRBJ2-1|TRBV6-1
ASSPEPRGREQF
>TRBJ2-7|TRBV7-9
ASSRRGLGYEQY